This paragraph reports one T cell receptor beta chain. Its target is not known. The study ran its PCR with 60 Vbeta and 13 Jbeta primers. Clones were sequenced by immunoSEQ multiplex PCR, and TCRdb holds only the in-frame ones, with some missing. Of around 200,000 clones listed, roughly four fifths are singletons. These data come from a study of cytomegalovirus exposure and HLA in healthy donors. Study overall: An analysis done earlier identified 117 million unique TCR beta sequences from about 179 million T cells. Study-level findings and limits: Sequencing likely caused a cluster of highly shared sequence variants. Later analysis identified 15,000 to 20,000 TCR beta sequences associated with HLA alleles, using a false discovery rate threshold of 0.05.

V lost 3 bases and J lost 2; bases outside the gene matches: 9. Germline V lookup: CDR1 SGHRS, CDR2 YFSETQ. The CDR3 sequence is 16 residues long. The sequenced sample was PBMCs. The chain combines TRBV5-1 with TRBJ2-5; 8 bases fit TRBD1. This clonotype was obtained from a man aged 25-40 years in good health and CMV-seronegative. CDR3 bases: TGCGCCAGCAGCTCGCGGACAGGGTGGGGTCAAGAGACCCAGTACTTC. Amino acids: CASSSRTGWGQETQYF.